This T cell receptor (beta chain) was found in a study of shared clonotypes between healthy human individuals. Study-wide points: Estimated clonotype richness was generally higher in naive than memory subsets. Shared clonotypes: about 5% naive CD4, around 3.5% naive CD8, 2.3% memory CD4, roughly 0.4% memory CD8.

About this clone itself: Its antigen is unidentified.

Clones were read by immunoSEQ multiplex PCR, and TCRdb kept only the in-frame ones, dropping some. The table includes around 690,000 clones, around 90% detected once. The CDR3 has 14 residues. Germline V gene sequence: CDR1 WSHSY, CDR2 SAAADI. V lost 4 bases to trimming and J lost 3 bases, with 11 bases between them. The receptor was isolated from a man in his late teens or twenties in good health. Some clones in this sample may be carry-over from other donors' samples. The chain is built from TRBV10-2 and TRBJ2-3, with D possibly being TRBD2 (6 bases). Material: memory CD8+ T cells from PBMCs. Stated subset: CD45RO+ cells pooled with CCR7-negative TemRA cells. The CDR3 protein is CASSGQGGTDTQYF. Written as DNA, the CDR3 is TGCGCCAGCAGTGGCCAGGGAGGTACAGATACGCAGTATTTT.